This T cell receptor beta chain was captured in a study of T cells in women clearing cervical HPV infection (dated by TCRdb to 2017 to 2018). Regarding the research as a whole: The cases were 25 to 30 women with histologically confirmed HPV16-related CIN3 or worse, and 2 of these cases were invasive cancers. As quality controls, five blinded duplicates were added to each group, bringing the total to approximately 60 samples made up of some 50 participants and approximately ten replicates. Blood from cases was collected at the visit at which the lesion was first identified, whereas blood from controls was collected once infection was no longer detected. HLA typing was available for only a few women, so HLA type could not be excluded as a confounder. An exploratory proof-of-principle case-control study, nested within the Guanacaste HPV Natural History Study in Costa Rica, was conducted to compare TCR repertoires across cervical HPV16 outcomes. For cases, a median interval of approximately 140 days, with an interquartile range of roughly 80 to 200 days, was observed between lesion detection and blood sampling. Cases had a median age of approximately 35 years compared with 38 for controls, and baseline characteristics showed no significant differences between the groups. Cases were matched to controls by age within five years and by the year the sample was collected. The controls were about two dozen women whose single incident HPV16 infection cleared within 12 months with no development of precancer or cancer. In the parent cohort, some 10,000 women aged 18 or older were enrolled in Guanacaste, Costa Rica, during about 1993 to 1994 and were followed for seven years. General conclusions and limits of the study: Significantly higher TCR repertoire richness was observed in CIN3+ cases than in controls across sequencing depths, whereas no difference in evenness was found. Random forest classifiers combining richness and V gene abundances distinguished cases from controls with an estimated AUC of approximately 0.8. Because of the cross-sectional design, the study could not determine whether the associations came before infection or resulted from infection, and neither effector/memory subsets nor HPV-specific T cells were isolated. Cases had lower TRBV6-7 relative abundance than controls (0.11% versus 0.16%; Bonferroni P = 0.0008). Because the number of T cells in each sample was unknown, differences in richness could reflect differing T-cell content rather than repertoire biology.

Reading the germline V gene gives CDR1 SGHVS and CDR2 FNYEAQ. The CDR3 numbers 13 residues from cysteine through phenylalanine. Shown are 30 bases from within the CDR3, in frame from base 1. Trimming costs V 3 bases and J 8 bases, and their ends lie 11 bases apart. TCR beta CDR3 regions were amplified by multiplex PCR using the immunoSEQ assay from an average of about 1.2 ug genomic DNA per sample. The assay corrected primer bias using a complete synthetic TCR repertoire to establish an amplification baseline. The amplicons were sequenced on the Illumina platform. The paper's data handling went like this. Sequences were error-corrected by clustering with frequency ratios and a modified nearest-neighbor algorithm and were then analyzed in the immunoSEQ Analyzer with IMGT gene definitions. TCR richness and evenness were averaged over 20 rarefaction repeats at each rarefaction depth, excluding samples with fewer sequences than the depth. Wilcoxon rank sum tests with FDR correction were used to compare V, D and J gene relative abundances between the groups. In the blinded duplicates, the intraclass correlation was over 95% for TCR richness and averaged around 78% across around 66 gene segments. The clones in this table, taken by TCRdb from immuneACCESS, are in-frame only. Not every clone is retained; where verified, under half of the shortfall comes from an unresolved V gene, and the cause of the rest is unknown. Clonal size and the V and J genes are those of that table, whereas D and trimming came from the DNA. In this sample's table one finds around 28,000 clones. The top ten constitute approximately 3% of the sample.

Comment on this clone: Its antigen is unknown. The CDR3 end falls 3 residues outside the read, so it is completed with the germline J gene.

Every participant had a single incident cervical HPV16 infection, and women with prevalent HPV16 infections were excluded. Cervical HPV DNA was detected with MY09/MY11 PCR, and genotyping was done by dot-blot hybridization. Around 16 mL of heparinized blood was centrifuged, after which the buffy coat was aliquoted, frozen at -30 degrees C, and then stored at -80 degrees C. Genomic DNA was extracted from buffy coat specimens using QIAGEN kits. The sequence came from a woman between 18 and 75 years old with a cervical HPV16 infection that either progressed to CIN3+ or cleared (not recorded which). The material sequenced was blood buffy coat. The chain joins TRBV7-6 to TRBJ2-1, with no confident D gene call. The part of the CDR3 DNA that was read is TGTGCCAGCAGCTTTGGGCCACACGATGAG. This is translated as CASSFGPHDE. The full CDR3 sequence reads CASSFGPHDEQFF.